These T cell receptor beta chains were read from a single sample in a study of T cells in Graves' hyperthyroidism and ophthalmopathy. TCRdb redid the calling of the multiplex PCR reads with MiXCR, one entry per CDR3 protein. Of some 350,000 distinct CDR3 sequences in the sample, about an eighth are singletons; the top ten hold around 32%. Sequenced sample: blood. Receptors were obtained from a woman aged 40 to 49 with Graves' ophthalmopathy. CDR3s include the opening cysteine and the closing phenylalanine or tryptophan. The order of the fields is CDR3 length, V gene, J gene, clone size, D gene, CDR3 protein, CDR3 DNA. The D gene is left open where the match is weak. The size field reads once, few, many, or a class for an expanded clone.

13	TRBV11-3	TRBJ2-7	few	.	CASSLDLTYEQYF	TGTGCCAGCAGCTTAGATCTGACCTACGAGCAGTACTTC
13	TRBV29-1	TRBJ2-3	few	.	CSVARAITDTQYF	TGCAGCGTCGCACGGGCCATCACAGATACGCAGTATTTT
13	TRBV15	TRBJ1-5	few	.	CATSRQAGQPQHF	TGTGCCACCAGTAGACAGGCGGGACAGCCCCAGCATTTT
12	TRBV5-6	TRBJ2-1	few	.	CASSLDSPKQFF	TGTGCCAGCAGCTTGGACAGCCCCAAGCAGTTCTTC
14	TRBV29-1	TRBJ2-1	many	.	CSGLDPRRGNEQFF	TGCAGCGGTCTAGACCCCCGCAGAGGGAATGAGCAGTTCTTC
12	TRBV2	TRBJ2-7	many	.	CASSASEYEQYF	TGTGCCAGCAGTGCGTCGGAGTACGAGCAGTACTTC
14	TRBV6-5	TRBJ2-5	many	TRBD2	CASSYSPRGGSQYF	TGTGCCAGCAGTTACTCCCCCCGGGGAGGGTCCCAGTACTTC
16	TRBV7-9	TRBJ2-1	many	.	CASSLRAGQSYNEQFF	TGTGCCAGCAGCTTAAGGGCAGGGCAATCCTACAATGAGCAGTTCTTC
14	TRBV11-3	TRBJ1-1	many	.	CASSLWGRVDEAFF	TGTGCCAGCAGCTTATGGGGCCGAGTGGATGAAGCTTTCTTT
12	TRBV12-3/TRBV12-4	TRBJ1-1	many	.	CATRGGVTEAFF	TGTGCCACCAGGGGAGGGGTCACTGAAGCTTTCTTT
16	TRBV19	TRBJ2-5	few	.	CASSRGRTPVGETQYF	TGTGCCAGTAGTAGGGGACGGACCCCAGTGGGAGAGACCCAGTACTTC
14	TRBV27	TRBJ1-3	many	TRBD1	CASRPTGVGNTIYF	TGTGCCAGCAGACCGACAGGGGTCGGAAACACCATATATTTT
10	TRBV28	TRBJ2-1	many	.	CASSFGEQFF	TGTGCCAGCAGTTTCGGGGAGCAGTTCTTC
16	TRBV4-1	TRBJ2-3	many	.	CASSQQGYPSTDTQYF	TGCGCCAGCAGCCAACAGGGGTATCCTAGCACAGATACGCAGTATTTT
10	TRBV7-9	TRBJ2-3	many	.	CATEADTQYF	TGTGCCACCGAGGCGGATACGCAGTATTTT
16	TRBV7-8	TRBJ2-1	many	TRBD2	CASSLLAGEPEYEQFF	TGTGCCAGCAGCCTTCTAGCGGGCGAACCCGAATATGAGCAGTTCTTC